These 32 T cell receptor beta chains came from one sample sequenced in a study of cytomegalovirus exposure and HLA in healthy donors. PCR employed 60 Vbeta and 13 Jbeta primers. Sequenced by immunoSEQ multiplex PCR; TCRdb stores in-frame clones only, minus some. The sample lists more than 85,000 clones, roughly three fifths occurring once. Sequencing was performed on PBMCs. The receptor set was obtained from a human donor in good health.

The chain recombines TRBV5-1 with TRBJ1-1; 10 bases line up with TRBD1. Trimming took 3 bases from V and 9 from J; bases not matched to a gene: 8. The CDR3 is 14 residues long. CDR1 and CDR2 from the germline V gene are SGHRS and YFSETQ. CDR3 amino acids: CASSYRTGGFKAFF. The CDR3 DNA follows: TGCGCCAGCAGCTATCGGACAGGGGGTTTTAAAGCTTTCTTT.

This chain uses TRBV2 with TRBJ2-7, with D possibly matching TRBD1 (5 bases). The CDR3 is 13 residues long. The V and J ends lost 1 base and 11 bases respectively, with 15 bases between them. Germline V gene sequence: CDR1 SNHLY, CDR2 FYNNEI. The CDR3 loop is CASSEVQAVREYF. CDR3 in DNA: TGTGCCAGCAGTGAAGTACAGGCCGTTAGAGAGTACTTC.

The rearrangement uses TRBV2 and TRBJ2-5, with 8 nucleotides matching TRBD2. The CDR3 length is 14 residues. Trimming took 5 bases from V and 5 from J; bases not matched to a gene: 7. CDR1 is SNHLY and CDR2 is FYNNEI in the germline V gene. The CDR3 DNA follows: TGTGCCAGCAGTTGGTCGGGAGGGTTGGAGACCCAGTACTTC. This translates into CASSWSGGLETQYF. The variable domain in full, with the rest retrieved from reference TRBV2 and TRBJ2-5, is EPEVTQTPSHQVTQMGQEVILRCVPISNHLYFYWYRQILGQKVEFLVSFYNNEISEKSEIFDDQFSVERPDGSNFTLKIRSTKLEDSAMYFCASSWSGGLETQYFGPGTRLLVL.

Here the CDR3 reads CASSLGGLPGSLAKNIQYF. The CDR3 DNA sequence: TGTGCCAGCAGCTTAGGTGGACTCCCAGGCTCCCTAGCCAAAAACATTCAGTACTTC. The chain joins TRBV7-9 to TRBJ2-4; TRBD2 might be the D (5 bases). Deletions cut 1 base from V and 0 bases from J, with 19 bases between. The CDR3 extends over 19 amino acids. The germline V gene encodes CDR1 SEHNR and CDR2 FQNEAQ (reference sequence).

The CDR3 DNA follows: TGTGCCAGCAGCCTTTGGACTAGACATCCCTCCTACGAGCAGTACTTC. Protein sequence: CASSLWTRHPSYEQYF. This chain uses TRBV7-9 with TRBJ2-7; TRBD2 aligns across 7 bases. Germline assignment: CDR1 SEHNR and CDR2 FQNEAQ (reference sequence). CDR3 size: 16 residues. Unmatched junction bases numbered 10, after V lost 5 bases and J lost 0 bases.

CDR3 bases: TGCGCCAGCAGTGAAGGCGGGACAGGTGGGGTAGGAAAACTGTTTTTT. Translated: CASSEGGTGGVGKLFF. The V and J genes are TRBV10-2 and TRBJ1-4, with TRBD1 matching over 8 bases. This CDR3 spans 16 amino acids. The V gene's germline CDR1 is WSHSY and CDR2 SAAADI. After removal of 3 bases from V and 10 bases from J, the junction contained 13 bases not matched to a gene.

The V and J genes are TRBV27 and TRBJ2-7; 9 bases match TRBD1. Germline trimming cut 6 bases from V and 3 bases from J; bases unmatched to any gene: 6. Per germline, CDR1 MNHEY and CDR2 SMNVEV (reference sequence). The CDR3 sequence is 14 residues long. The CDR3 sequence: CASRETGGHYEQYF. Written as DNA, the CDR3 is TGTGCCAGCAGGGAAACAGGGGGCCACTACGAGCAGTACTTC.

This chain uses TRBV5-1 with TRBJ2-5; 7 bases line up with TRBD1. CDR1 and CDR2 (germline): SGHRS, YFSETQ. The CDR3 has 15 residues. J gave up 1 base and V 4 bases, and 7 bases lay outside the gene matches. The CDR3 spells CASSSSGQLQETQYF. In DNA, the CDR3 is TGCGCCAGCAGCAGCTCGGGACAGCTCCAAGAGACCCAGTACTTC. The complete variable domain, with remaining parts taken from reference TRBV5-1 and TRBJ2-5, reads KAGVTQTPRYLIKTRGQQVTLSCSPISGHRSVSWYQQTPGQGLQFLFEYFSETQRNKGNFPGRFSGRQFSNSRSEMNVSTLELGDSALYLCASSSSGQLQETQYFGPGTRLLVL.

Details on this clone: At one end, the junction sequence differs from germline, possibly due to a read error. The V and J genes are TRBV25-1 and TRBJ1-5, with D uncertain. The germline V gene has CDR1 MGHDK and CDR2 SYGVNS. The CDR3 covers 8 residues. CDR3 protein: CLNQPQHF. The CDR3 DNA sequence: TGCCTCAATCAGCCCCAGCATTTT.

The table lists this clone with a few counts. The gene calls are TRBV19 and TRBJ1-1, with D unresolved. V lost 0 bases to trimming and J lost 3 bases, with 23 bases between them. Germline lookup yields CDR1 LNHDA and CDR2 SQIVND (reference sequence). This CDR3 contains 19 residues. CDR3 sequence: CASSIDLFAGRVQDTEAFF. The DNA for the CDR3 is TGTGCCAGTAGTATAGATCTATTTGCGGGGAGGGTCCAGGACACTGAAGCTTTCTTT.

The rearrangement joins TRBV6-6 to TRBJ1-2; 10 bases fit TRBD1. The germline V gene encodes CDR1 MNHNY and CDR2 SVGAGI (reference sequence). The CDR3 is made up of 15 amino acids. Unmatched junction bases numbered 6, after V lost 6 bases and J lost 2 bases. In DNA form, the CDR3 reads TGTGCCAGCAGAAACGACAGGGGGCTAAACTATGGCTACACCTTC. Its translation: CASRNDRGLNYGYTF.

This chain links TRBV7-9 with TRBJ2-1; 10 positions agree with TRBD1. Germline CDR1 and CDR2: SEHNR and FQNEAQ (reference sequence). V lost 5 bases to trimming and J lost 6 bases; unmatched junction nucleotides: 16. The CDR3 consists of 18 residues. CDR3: CASSARIATGQGSNEQFF. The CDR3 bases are TGTGCCAGCAGCGCTAGGATCGCAACGGGACAGGGGAGCAATGAGCAGTTCTTC. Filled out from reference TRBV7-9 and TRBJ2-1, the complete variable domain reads DTGVSQNPRHKITKRGQNVTFRCDPISEHNRLYWYRQTLGQGPEFLTYFQNEAQLEKSRLLSDRFSAERPKGSFSTLEIQRTEQGDSAMYLCASSARIATGQGSNEQFFGPGTRLTVL.

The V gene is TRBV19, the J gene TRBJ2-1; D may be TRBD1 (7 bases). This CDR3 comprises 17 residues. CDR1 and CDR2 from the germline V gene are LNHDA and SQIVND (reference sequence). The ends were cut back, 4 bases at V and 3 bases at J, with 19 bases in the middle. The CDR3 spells CASSSAGTATYYNEQFF. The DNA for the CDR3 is TGTGCCAGTAGTAGCGCGGGGACAGCGACCTACTACAATGAGCAGTTCTTC.

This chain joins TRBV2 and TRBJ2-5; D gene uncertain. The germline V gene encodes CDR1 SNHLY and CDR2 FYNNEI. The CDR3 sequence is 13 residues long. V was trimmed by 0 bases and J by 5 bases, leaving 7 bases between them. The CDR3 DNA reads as TGTGCCAGCAGTGAAGCGGGCCTTGAGACCCAGTACTTC. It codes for CASSEAGLETQYF.

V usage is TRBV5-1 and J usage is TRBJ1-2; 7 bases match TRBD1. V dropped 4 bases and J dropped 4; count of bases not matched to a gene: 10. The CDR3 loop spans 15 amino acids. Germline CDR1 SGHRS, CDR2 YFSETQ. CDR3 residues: CASSPGRQGLYGYTF. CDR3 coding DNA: TGCGCCAGCAGCCCGGGTCGACAGGGCCTCTATGGCTACACCTTC.

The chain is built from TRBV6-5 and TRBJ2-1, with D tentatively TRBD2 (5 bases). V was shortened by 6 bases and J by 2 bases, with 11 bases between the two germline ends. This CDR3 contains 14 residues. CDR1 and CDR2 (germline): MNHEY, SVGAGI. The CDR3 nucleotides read TGTGCCAGCAGACTAGACCCAACCTACAATGAGCAGTTCTTC. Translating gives CASRLDPTYNEQFF.

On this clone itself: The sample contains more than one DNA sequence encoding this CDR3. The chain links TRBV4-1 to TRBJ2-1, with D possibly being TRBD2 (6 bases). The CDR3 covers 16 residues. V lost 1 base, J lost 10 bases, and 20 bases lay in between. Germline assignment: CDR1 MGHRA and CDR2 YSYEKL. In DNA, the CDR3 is TGCGCCAGCAGCCAAGTTTACGGGGGTGGTAGCTGGGAGCAGTTCTTC. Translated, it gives CASSQVYGGGSWEQFF.

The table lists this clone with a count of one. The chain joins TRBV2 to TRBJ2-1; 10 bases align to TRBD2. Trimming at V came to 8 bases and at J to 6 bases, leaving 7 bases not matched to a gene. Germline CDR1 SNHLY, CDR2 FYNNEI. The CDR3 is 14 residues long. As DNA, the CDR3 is TGTGCCAGCTCGACCGGGACTAGCGTCAATGAGCAGTTCTTC. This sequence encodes CASSTGTSVNEQFF.

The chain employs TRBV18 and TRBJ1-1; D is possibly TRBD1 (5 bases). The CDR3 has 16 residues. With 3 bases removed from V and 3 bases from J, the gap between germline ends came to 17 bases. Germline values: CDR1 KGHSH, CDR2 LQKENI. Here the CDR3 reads CASSPAGNRRHTEAFF. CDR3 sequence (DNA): TGTGCCAGCTCACCTGCAGGGAACCGAAGGCACACTGAAGCTTTCTTT. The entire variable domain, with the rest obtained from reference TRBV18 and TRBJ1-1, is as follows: NAGVMQNPRHLVRRRGQEARLRCSPMKGHSHVYWYRQLPEEGLKFMVYLQKENIIDESGMPKERFSAEFPKEGPSILRIQQVVRGDSAAYFCASSPAGNRRHTEAFFGQGTRLTVV.

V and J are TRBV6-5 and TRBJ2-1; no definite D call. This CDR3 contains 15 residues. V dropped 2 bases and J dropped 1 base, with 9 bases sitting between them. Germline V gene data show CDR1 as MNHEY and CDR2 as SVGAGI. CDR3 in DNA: TGTGCCAGCAGTTACGGTGGCGGATCCTACAATGAGCAGTTCTTC. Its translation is CASSYGGGSYNEQFF.

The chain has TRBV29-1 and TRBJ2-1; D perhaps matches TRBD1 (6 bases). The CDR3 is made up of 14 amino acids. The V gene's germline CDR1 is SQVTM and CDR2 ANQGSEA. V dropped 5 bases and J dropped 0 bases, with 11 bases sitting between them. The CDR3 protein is CSVHRESSYNEQFF. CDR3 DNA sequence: TGCAGCGTTCACAGGGAGAGCTCCTACAATGAGCAGTTCTTC.

CDR3 amino acids: CAILLRAHATNEKLFF. The CDR3 nucleotides are TGTGCCATCCTCCTGAGGGCCCATGCAACTAATGAAAAACTGTTTTTT. The gene calls are TRBV2 and TRBJ1-4; no definite D call. Germline V gives CDR1 SNHLY, CDR2 FYNNEI. V lost 10 bases and J 0 bases, leaving 18 bases between the germline ends. The CDR3 has 16 residues.

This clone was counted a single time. CDR3 loop: CASSERAGSYNEQFF. CDR3 coding DNA: TGTGCCAGCAGTGAGCGAGCGGGGTCCTACAATGAGCAGTTCTTC. The J gene is TRBJ2-1, the V gene TRBV6-4; 7 nucleotides align to TRBD2. After removal of 3 bases from V and 1 base from J, the junction contained 3 bases not matched to a gene. The CDR3 consists of 15 residues. CDR1 and CDR2 from the germline V gene are MRHNA and SNTAGT.

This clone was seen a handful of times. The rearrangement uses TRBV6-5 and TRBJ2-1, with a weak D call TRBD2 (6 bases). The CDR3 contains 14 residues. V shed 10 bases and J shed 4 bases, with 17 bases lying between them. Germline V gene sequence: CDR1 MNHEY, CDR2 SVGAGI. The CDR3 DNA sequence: TGTGCCACGCGGGGCTCCGAGCGGTACAATGAGCAGTTCTTC. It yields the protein CATRGSERYNEQFF.

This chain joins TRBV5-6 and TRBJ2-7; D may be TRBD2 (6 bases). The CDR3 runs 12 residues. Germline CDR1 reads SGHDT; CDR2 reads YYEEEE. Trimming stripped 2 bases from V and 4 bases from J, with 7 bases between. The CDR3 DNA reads TGTGCCAGCAGCTTCGGGGGTTACGAGCAGTACTTC. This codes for CASSFGGYEQYF.

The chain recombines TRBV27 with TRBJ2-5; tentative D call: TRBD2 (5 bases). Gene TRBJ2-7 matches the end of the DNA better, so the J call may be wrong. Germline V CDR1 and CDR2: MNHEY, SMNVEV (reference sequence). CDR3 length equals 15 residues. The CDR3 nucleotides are TGTGCCAGCAGTTCCCCACGGACTGGATCCTACGAGCAGTACTTC. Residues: CASSSPRTGSYEQYF.

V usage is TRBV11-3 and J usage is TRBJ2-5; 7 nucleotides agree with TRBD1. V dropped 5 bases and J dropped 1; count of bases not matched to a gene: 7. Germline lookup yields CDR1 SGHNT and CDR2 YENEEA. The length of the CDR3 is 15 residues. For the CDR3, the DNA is TGTGCCAGCAGCCAGACAGGGAACCGCCAAGAGACCCAGTACTTC. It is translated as CASSQTGNRQETQYF.

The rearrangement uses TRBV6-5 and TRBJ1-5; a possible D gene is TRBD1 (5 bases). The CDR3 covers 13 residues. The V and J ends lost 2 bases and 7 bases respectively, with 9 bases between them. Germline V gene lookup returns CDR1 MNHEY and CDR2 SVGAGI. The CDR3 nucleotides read TGTGCCAGCAGTTACACGGGGGGACAGCCCCAGCATTTT. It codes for CASSYTGGQPQHF.

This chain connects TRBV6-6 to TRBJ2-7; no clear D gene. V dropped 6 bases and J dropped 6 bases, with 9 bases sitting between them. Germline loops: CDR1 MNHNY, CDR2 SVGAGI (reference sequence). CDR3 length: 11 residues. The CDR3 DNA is TGTGCCAGCAGATACGGGCTCGAGCAGTACTTC. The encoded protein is CASRYGLEQYF.

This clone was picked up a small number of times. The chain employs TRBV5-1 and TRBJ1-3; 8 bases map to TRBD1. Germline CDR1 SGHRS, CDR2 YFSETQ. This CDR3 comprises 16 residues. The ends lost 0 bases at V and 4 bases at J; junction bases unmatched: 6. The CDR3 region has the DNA TGCGCCAGCAGCTTGGGGGGGACAGGATCGGGAAACACCATATATTTT. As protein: CASSLGGTGSGNTIYF. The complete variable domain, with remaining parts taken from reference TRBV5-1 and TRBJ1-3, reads KAGVTQTPRYLIKTRGQQVTLSCSPISGHRSVSWYQQTPGQGLQFLFEYFSETQRNKGNFPGRFSGRQFSNSRSEMNVSTLELGDSALYLCASSLGGTGSGNTIYFGEGSWLTVV.

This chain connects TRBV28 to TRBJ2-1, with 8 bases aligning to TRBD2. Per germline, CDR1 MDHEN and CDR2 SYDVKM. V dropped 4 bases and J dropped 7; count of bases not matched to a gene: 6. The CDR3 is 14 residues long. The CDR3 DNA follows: TGTGCCAGCAGTTCAGCGGGAGTCATAAATGAGCAGTTCTTC. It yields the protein CASSSAGVINEQFF. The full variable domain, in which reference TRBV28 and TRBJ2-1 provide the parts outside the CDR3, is DVKVTQSSRYLVKRTGEKVFLECVQDMDHENMFWYRQDPGLGLRLIYFSYDVKMKEKGDIPEGYSVSREKKERFSLILESASTNQTSMYLCASSSAGVINEQFFGPGTRLTVL.

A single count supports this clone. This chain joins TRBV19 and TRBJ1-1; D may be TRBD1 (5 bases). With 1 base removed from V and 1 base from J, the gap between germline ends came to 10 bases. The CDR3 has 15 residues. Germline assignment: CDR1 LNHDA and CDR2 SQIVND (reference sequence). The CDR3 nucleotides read TGTGCCAGTAGTATAGGATCGACAGCGAACACTGAAGCTTTCTTT. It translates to CASSIGSTANTEAFF.